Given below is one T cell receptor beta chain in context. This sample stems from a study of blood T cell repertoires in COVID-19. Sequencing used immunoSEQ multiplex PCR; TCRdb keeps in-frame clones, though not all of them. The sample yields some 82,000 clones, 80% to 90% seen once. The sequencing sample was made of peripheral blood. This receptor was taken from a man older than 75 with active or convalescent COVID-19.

CDR3 in amino acids: CASSPRTTGDDGYTF. Written as DNA, the CDR3 is TGTGCCAGCAGCCCTCGTACGACAGGGGACGATGGCTACACCTTC. The chain has TRBV3-1 (or the pseudogene TRBV3-2) and TRBJ1-2; the match to TRBD1 covers 8 bases. The CDR3 sequence is 15 residues long. Trimming took 4 bases from V and 6 from J; bases not matched to a gene: 10. Germline V gene sequence: CDR1 LGHDT, CDR2 YNNKEL (reference sequence).